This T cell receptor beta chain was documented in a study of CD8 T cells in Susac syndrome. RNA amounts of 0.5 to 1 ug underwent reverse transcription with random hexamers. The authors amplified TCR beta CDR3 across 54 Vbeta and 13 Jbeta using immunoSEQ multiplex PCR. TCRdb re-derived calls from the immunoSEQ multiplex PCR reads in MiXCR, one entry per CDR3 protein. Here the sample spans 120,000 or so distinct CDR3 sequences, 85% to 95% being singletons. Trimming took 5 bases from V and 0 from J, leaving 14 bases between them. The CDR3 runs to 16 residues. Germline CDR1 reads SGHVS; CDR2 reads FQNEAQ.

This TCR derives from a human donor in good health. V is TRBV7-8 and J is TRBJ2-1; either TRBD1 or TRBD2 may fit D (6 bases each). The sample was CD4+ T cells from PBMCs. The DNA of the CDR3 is TGTGCCAGCAGCCCTAGGGGGGTGAGCTCCTACAATGAGCAGTTCTTC. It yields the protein CASSPRGVSSYNEQFF.